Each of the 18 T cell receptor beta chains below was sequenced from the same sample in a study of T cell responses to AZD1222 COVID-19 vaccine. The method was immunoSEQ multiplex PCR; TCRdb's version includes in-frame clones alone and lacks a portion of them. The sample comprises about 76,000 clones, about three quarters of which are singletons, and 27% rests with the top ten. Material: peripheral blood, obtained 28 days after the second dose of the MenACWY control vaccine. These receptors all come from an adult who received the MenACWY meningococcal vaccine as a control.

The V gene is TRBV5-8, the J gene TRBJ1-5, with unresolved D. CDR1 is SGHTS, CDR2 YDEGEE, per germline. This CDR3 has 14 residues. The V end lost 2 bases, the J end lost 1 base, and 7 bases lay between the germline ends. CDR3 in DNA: TGTGCCAGCAGCTTCGGGTTAAGCAATCAGCCCCAGCATTTT. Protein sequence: CASSFGLSNQPQHF.

The CDR3 is CASKAGRGTEAFF. DNA for the CDR3: TGTGCCAGCAAAGCGGGGCGTGGGACTGAAGCTTTCTTT. The chain combines TRBV2 with TRBJ1-1; possibly TRBD1 for D (5 bases). CDR3 length equals 13 residues. Trimming pared 7 bases from V and 5 bases from J, leaving 14 bases between. Germline-derived CDR1 and CDR2 are SNHLY and FYNNEI.

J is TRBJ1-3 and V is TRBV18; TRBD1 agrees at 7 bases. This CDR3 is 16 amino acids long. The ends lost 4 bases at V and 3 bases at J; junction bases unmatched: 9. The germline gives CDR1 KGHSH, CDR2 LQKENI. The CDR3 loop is CASSRTVRDSGNTIYF. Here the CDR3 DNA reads TGTGCCAGCTCACGGACCGTCCGGGACAGTGGAAACACCATATATTTT.

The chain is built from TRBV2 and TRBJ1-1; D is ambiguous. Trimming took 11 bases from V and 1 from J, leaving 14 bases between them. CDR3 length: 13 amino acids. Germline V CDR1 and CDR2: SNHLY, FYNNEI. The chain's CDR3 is CAVRQPSNTEAFF. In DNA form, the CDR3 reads TGTGCCGTACGGCAGCCTTCGAACACTGAAGCTTTCTTT.

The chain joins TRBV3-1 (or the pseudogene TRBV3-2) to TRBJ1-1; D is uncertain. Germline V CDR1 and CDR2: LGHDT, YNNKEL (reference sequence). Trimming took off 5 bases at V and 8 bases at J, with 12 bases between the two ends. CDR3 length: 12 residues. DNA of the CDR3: TGTGCCAGCAGCTTGACTGGACGAGAAGCTTTCTTT. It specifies CASSLTGREAFF.

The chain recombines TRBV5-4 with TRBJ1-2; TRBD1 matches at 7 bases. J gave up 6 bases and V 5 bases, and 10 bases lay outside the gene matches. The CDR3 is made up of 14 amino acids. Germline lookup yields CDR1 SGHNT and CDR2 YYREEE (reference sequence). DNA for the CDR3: TGTGCCAGCAGGCCTTCGACAGGGATCCATGGCTACACCTTC. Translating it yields CASRPSTGIHGYTF.

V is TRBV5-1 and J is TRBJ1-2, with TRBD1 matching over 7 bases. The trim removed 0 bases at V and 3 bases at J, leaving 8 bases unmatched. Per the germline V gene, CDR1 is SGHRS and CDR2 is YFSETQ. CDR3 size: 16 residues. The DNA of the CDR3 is TGCGCCAGCAGCTTGGGGACAGGCCGGAACGACTATGGCTACACCTTC. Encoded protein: CASSLGTGRNDYGYTF.

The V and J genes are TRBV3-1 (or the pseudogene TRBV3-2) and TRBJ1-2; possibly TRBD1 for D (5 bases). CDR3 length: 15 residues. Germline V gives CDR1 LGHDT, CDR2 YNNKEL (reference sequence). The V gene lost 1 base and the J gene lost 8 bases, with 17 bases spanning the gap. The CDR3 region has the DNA TGTGCCAGCAGCCAAGCCAGCCTTACGAGGGGCGGCTACACCTTC. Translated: CASSQASLTRGGYTF.

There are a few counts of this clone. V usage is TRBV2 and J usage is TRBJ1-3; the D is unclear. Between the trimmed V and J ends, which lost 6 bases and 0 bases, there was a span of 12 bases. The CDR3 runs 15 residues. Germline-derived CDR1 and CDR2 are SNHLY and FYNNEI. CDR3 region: CASSPALSSGNTIYF. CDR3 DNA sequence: TGTGCCAGCAGCCCGGCCCTAAGCTCTGGAAACACCATATATTTT.

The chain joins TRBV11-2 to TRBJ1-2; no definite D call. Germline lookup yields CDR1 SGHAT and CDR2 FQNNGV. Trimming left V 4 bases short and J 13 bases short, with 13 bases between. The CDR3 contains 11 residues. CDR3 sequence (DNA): TGTGCCAGCAGCTCGGACGGCCCAGTCACCTTC. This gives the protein CASSSDGPVTF.

In DNA form, the CDR3 reads TGTGCCAGCAGTTTAGCCCCCCCCTATGGCTACACCTTC. Encoded protein: CASSLAPPYGYTF. The chain combines TRBV28 with TRBJ1-2; no reliable D call. V was cut by 2 bases and J by 4 bases, with 8 bases left in between. The CDR3 runs 13 residues. CDR1 MDHEN and CDR2 SYDVKM come from the germline V gene.

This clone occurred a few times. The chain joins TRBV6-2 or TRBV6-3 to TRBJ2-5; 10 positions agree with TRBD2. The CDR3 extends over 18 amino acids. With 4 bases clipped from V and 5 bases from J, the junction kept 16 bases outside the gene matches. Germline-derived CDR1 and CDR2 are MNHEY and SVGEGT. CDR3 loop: CASSSLISGGAPGETQYF. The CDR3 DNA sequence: TGTGCCAGCAGTTCCCTAATAAGCGGGGGGGCACCGGGTGAGACCCAGTACTTC.

As DNA, the CDR3 is TGTGCCAGCAGCGTAGGGGGCTTGAATCAGCCCCAGCATTTT. It encodes CASSVGGLNQPQHF. This rearrangement joins TRBV7-8 to TRBJ1-5; 7 nucleotides line up with TRBD1. J gave up 4 bases and V 5 bases, and 5 bases lay outside the gene matches. The CDR3 spans 14 residues. Germline loops: CDR1 SGHVS, CDR2 FQNEAQ.

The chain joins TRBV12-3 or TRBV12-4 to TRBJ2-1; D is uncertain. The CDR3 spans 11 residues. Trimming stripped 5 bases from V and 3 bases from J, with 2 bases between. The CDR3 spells CASSIYNEQFF. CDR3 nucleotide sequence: TGTGCCAGCAGTATCTACAATGAGCAGTTCTTC.

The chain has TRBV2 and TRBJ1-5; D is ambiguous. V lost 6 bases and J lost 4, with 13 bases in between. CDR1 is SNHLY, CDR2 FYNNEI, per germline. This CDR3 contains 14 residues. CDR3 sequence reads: CASRLAGINQPQHF. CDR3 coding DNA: TGTGCCAGCAGATTGGCCGGGATTAATCAGCCCCAGCATTTT.

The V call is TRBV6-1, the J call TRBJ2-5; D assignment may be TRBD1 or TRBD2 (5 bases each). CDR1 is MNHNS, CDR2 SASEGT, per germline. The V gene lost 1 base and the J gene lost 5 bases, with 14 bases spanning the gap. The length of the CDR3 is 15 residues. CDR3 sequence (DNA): TGTGCCAGCAGTGAAGTACCGGGGCCCCAGGAGACCCAGTACTTC. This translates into CASSEVPGPQETQYF.

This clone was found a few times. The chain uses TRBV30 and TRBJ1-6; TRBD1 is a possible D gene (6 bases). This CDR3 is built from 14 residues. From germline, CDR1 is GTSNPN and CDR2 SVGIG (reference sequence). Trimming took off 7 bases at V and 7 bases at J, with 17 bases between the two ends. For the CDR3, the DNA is TGTGCCTCCAGGTTTCGGGGGGCGAATTCACCCCTCCACTTT. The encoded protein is CASRFRGANSPLHF.

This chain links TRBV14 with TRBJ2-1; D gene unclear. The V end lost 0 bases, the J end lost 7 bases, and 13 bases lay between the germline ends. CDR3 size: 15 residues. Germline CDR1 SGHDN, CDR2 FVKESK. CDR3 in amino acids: CASSQDRVVRNEQFF. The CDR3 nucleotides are TGTGCCAGCAGCCAAGATCGCGTAGTAAGAAATGAGCAGTTCTTC.